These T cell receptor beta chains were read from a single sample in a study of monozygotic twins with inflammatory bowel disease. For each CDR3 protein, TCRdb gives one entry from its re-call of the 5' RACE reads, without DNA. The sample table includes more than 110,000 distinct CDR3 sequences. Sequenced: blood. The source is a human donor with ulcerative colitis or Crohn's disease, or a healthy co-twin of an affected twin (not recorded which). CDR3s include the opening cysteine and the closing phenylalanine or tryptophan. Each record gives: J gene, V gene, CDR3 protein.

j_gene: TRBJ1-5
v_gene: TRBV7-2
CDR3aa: CASSLDRVGNQPQHF

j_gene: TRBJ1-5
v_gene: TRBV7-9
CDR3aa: CASSPDREGNQPQHF

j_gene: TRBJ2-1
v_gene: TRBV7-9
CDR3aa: CASRRGLQSEQFF

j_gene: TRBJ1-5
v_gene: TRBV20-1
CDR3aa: CSAREGTGGFSNQPQHF

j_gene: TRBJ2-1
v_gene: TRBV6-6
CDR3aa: CASSGLAGGNEQFF

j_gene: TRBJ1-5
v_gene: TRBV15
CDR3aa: CATSRDPGASNQPQHF

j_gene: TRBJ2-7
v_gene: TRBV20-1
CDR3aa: CSANPGRGVLHEQYF

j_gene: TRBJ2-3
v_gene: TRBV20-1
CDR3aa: CSARGGLAPKEDTQYF

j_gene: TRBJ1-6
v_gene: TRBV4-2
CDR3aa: CASSQIVGANSPLHF

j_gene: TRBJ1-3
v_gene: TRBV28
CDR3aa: CASSLPGSSGNTIYF

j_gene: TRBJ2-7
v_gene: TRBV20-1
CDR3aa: CSARDQTVYSYEQYF

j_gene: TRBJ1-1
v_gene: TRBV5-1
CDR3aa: CASSLQGTNTEAFF

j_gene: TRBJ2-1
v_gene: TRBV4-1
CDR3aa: CASSSTRADNEQFF

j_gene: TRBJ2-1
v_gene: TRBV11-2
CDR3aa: CASSPSLALAGRGNEQFF

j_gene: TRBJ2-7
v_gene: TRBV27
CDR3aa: CASSLSIQGWLNEQYF

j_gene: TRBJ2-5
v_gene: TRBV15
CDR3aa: CATNPRGGSETQYF

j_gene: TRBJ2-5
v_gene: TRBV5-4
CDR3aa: CASSFQIQETQYF

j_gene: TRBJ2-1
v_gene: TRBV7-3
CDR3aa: CASSPGPTGYNEQFF

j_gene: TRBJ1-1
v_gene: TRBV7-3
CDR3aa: CASSAKTGRADTEAFF

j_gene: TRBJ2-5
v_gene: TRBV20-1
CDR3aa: CSARARNLETQYF

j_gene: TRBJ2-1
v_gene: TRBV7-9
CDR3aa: CASSPGTPQFF

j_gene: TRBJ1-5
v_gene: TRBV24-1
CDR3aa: CATSDSVWGRNQPQHF

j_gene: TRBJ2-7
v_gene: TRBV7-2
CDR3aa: CASSFLTGEQYF

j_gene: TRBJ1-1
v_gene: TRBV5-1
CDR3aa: CASSLEPRDRSNTEAFF

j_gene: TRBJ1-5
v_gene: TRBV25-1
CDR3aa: CASSERISNQPQHF

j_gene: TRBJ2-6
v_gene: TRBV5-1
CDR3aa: CASSFSSTSGTLSGANVLTF

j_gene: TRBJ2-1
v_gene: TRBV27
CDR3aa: CASSLSLAGGYNEQFF

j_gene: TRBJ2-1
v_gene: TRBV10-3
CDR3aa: CAISESIGPTLYNEQFF

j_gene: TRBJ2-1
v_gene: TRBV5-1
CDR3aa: CASRVTGASHNEQFF

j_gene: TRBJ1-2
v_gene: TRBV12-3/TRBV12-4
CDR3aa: CASHWGGIGYGYTF

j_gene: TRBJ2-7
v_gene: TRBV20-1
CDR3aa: CSARTGTGGPIFIASYEQYF

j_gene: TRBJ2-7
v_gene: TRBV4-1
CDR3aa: CASSPEASRVYEQYF

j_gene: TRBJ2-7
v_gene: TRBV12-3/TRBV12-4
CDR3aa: CASSRDRGPDEQYF

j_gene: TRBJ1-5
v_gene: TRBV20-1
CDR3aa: CSPRSGNSNQPQHF

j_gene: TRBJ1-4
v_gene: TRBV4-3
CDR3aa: CASSQETGAEKLFF

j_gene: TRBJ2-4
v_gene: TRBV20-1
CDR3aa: CSAPTSGEAKNIQYF

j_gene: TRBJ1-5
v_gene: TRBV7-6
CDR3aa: CASSLTDSRNQPQHF

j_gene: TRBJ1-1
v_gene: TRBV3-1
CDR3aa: CASSHLKDTEAFF

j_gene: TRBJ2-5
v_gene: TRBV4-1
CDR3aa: CASSQMFQPEETQYF

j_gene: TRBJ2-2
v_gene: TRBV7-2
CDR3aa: CASSFVGGRDGELFF

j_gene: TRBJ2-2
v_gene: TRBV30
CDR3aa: CAWSDRGDTGELFF

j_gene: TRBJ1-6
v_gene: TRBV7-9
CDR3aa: CASSREMGGNSPLHF

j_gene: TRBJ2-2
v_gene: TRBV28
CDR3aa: CASSLNPAGGELFF

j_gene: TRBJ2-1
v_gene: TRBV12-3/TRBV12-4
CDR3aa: CASSWDGTGNEQFF

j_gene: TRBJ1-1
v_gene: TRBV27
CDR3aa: CASSLSWGSRVTEAFF

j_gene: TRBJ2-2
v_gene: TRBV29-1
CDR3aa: CSVGTTGTGELFF

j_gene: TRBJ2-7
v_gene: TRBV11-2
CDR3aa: CASSLDPAGAGYEQYF

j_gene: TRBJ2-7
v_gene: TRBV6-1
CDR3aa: CASSRRDRIYEQYF

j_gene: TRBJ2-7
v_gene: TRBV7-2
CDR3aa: CASSLDSLAGVEQYF

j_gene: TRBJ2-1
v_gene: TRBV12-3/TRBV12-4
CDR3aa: CASSRKLADHNEQFF